This note documents a single T cell receptor beta chain sequence. The target antigen is unknown. The germline gives CDR1 LNHNV, CDR2 YYDKDF (reference sequence). This CDR3 is built from 19 residues. The V end was cut by 1 base, the J end by 1 base, with 20 bases between. TCRdb redid the calling of the 5' RACE reads with MiXCR, one entry per CDR3 protein. The table shows a few hundred thousand distinct CDR3 sequences, with around 7% occurring only once. The sample originates from a study of T cells after yellow fever vaccination. Broader study findings: The booster saw the reappearance of most primary-vaccination clones (approximately 96% CD4, around 88% CD8). The CD4 and CD8 compartments had a small share of their clonotypes in common.

The receptor was derived from a man between 18 and 35 years old who received the YFV17D yellow fever vaccine. The chain links TRBV15 to TRBJ1-5; D is uncertain. The specimen was PBMCs, collected approximately 47 days after the first yellow fever vaccination. The CDR3 coding sequence is TGTGCCACCAGCAGAGCCGGGTTAAAAGGTTTTAGGAGCAATCAGCCCCAGCATTTT. Encoded protein: CATSRAGLKGFRSNQPQHF.